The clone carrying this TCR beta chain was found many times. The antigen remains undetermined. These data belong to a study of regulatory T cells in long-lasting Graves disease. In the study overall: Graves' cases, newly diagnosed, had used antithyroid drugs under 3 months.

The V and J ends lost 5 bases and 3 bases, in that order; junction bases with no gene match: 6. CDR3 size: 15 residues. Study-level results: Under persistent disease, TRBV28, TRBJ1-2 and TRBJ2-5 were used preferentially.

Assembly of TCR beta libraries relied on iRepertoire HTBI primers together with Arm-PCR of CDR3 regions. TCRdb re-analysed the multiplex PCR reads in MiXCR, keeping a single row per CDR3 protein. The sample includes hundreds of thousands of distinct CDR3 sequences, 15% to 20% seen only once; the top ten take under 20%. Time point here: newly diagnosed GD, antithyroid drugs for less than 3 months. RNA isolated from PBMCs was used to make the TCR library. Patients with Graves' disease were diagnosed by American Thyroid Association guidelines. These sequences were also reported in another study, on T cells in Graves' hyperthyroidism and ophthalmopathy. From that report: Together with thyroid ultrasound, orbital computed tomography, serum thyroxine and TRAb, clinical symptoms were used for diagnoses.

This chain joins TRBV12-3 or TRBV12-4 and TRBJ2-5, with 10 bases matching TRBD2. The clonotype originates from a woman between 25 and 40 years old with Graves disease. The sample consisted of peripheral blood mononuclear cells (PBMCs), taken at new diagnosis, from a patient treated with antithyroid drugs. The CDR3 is CASSRPLAGEETQYF. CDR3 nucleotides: TGTGCCAGCAGTCGCCCGCTAGCGGGGGAAGAGACCCAGTACTTC.